The clone carrying this TCR beta chain was found a few times. Antigen unknown. Using a J-beta primer mix together with a sample-barcoded 5' primer, a second PCR was run for about 6 to 11 cycles. The study obtained at least 2.5 million CDR3-containing paired-end reads from every sample. TCRdb recomputed calls from the 5' RACE reads with MiXCR, one row per CDR3 protein. The sample gives some 320,000 distinct CDR3 sequences, 25% to 30% of which show up once; around 29% is in the top ten. The record originates from a study of blood T cells in healthy people across ages. Study observations and caveats: Naive T cell percentage strongly correlated with TCR beta diversity. Calculation of diversity from one million T cells yielded estimates considered to be underestimates.

This CDR3 comprises 17 residues. The germline CDR1 and CDR2 sequences are MDHEN and SYDVKM. Total RNA extraction produced at least 6 micrograms (per sample) for the study. Sequencing was performed on blood. The J gene is TRBJ2-5, the V gene TRBV28; 9 bases map to TRBD2. The J call may be faulty, since TRBJ2-1 better matches the DNA end. The sequence came from a woman aged 70-85 years in good health. CDR3 loop: CASSFLPRPSGRHEQFF. As DNA, the CDR3 is TGTGCCAGCAGTTTCCTCCCCAGGCCAAGCGGGAGGCATGAGCAGTTCTTC.